These 26 T cell receptor beta chains were all obtained from the same sample, sequenced in a study of blood T cell repertoires in COVID-19. Using immunoSEQ multiplex PCR, the repertoire was profiled, and TCRdb retains in-frame clones only, with some absent. The table shows about 220,000 clones, with around 84% occurring only once. Sequencing input: peripheral blood. The source of these receptors is a man in his fifties with active or convalescent COVID-19.

This clone was counted a single time. The V and J genes are TRBV4-2 and TRBJ2-5; maybe TRBD2 (6 bases). Germline assignment: CDR1 LGHNA and CDR2 YNFKEQ. CDR3 length: 14 residues. V shed 1 base and J shed 0 bases, with 6 bases lying between them. The CDR3 coding sequence is TGTGCCAGCAGCCAAGGGGACTACCAAGAGACCCAGTACTTC. Encoded protein: CASSQGDYQETQYF.

The chain joins TRBV7-9 to TRBJ2-6; weak D call: TRBD1 (5 bases). This CDR3 spans 16 amino acids. The V end lost 7 bases, the J end lost 0 bases, and 13 bases lay between the germline ends. Germline V gives CDR1 SEHNR, CDR2 FQNEAQ (reference sequence). CDR3 sequence reads: CASTDQGSSGANVLTF. Written as DNA, the CDR3 is TGTGCCAGCACCGACCAGGGTAGCTCTGGGGCCAACGTCCTGACTTTC.

The V gene is TRBV6-5, the J gene TRBJ1-2; a weak D match, TRBD1 (5 bases). CDR1 is MNHEY, CDR2 SVGAGI, per germline. The CDR3 extends over 14 amino acids. Trimming shortened V by 5 bases and J by 4 bases, and 14 bases separated the two germline ends. For the CDR3, the DNA is TGTGCCAGCAGTCCCCCCAGGGCTCCCTATGGCTACACCTTC. It yields the protein CASSPPRAPYGYTF.

This clone was counted once. This chain joins TRBV6-5 and TRBJ1-2, with TRBD1 as a possible D gene (6 bases). The CDR3 totals 12 residues. The germline V gene encodes CDR1 MNHEY and CDR2 SVGAGI. Trimming removed 7 bases at V and 8 bases at J, with 14 bases between. The chain's CDR3 is CASTGAPQGYTF. The CDR3, as DNA: TGTGCCAGCACAGGGGCACCACAAGGCTACACCTTC.

This sequence joins TRBV27 and TRBJ2-2, with TRBD1 as a possible D gene (6 bases). The V and J ends lost 7 bases and 4 bases respectively, with 16 bases between them. CDR3 length equals 15 residues. CDR1 and CDR2 (germline): MNHEY, SMNVEV (reference sequence). CDR3 sequence: CASTTVQGGTGELFF. Here the CDR3 DNA reads TGTGCCAGCACCACGGTCCAAGGGGGCACCGGGGAGCTGTTTTTT.

This clone has a count of ten or more. The gene calls are TRBV11-3 and TRBJ2-1; possible D gene TRBD2, 7 bases. Per the germline V gene, CDR1 is SGHNT and CDR2 is YENEEA. V dropped 2 bases and J dropped 10 bases, with 12 bases sitting between them. The CDR3 runs to 13 residues. The CDR3 region has the DNA TGTGCCAGCAGCTTATCGGGGGGCAGGGAGCAGTTCTTC. Translating gives CASSLSGGREQFF.

V and J are TRBV19 and TRBJ1-1, with D hard to call. With 8 bases removed from V and 1 base from J, the gap between germline ends came to 5 bases. The CDR3 loop spans 11 amino acids. From germline, CDR1 is LNHDA and CDR2 SQIVND (reference sequence). As DNA, the CDR3 is TGTGCCAGTCATCCGAACACTGAAGCTTTCTTT. Translated: CASHPNTEAFF.

The V and J genes are TRBV5-6 and TRBJ2-2, with D perhaps TRBD2 (6 bases). V lost 4 bases and J 0 bases, leaving 10 bases between the germline ends. CDR3 length: 15 amino acids. Germline V gene data show CDR1 as SGHDT and CDR2 as YYEEEE. Here the CDR3 DNA reads TGTGCCAGCAGCGATGGACTATCGAACACCGGGGAGCTGTTTTTT. Its translation: CASSDGLSNTGELFF.

The chain carries TRBV25-1 and TRBJ1-3; D is ambiguous. In germline, CDR1 is MGHDK, CDR2 SYGVNS. Trimming left V 6 bases short and J 4 bases short, with 7 bases between. The CDR3 runs 12 residues. CDR3 sequence: CASSAQGNTIYF. The CDR3 nucleotides are TGTGCCAGCAGCGCCCAGGGAAACACCATATATTTT.

The V and J genes are TRBV2 and TRBJ1-4; D possibly corresponds to TRBD1 (5 bases). V shed 10 bases and J shed 0 bases, with 12 bases lying between them. The CDR3 is 14 residues long. CDR1 and CDR2 from the germline V gene are SNHLY and FYNNEI. CDR3 amino acids: CATQRGTTNEKLFF. In nucleotides, the CDR3 is TGTGCCACCCAAAGGGGAACAACTAATGAAAAACTGTTTTTT.

The CDR3 DNA reads TGTGCCAGCAGTTACGTATTTGGACAGGGGCGCAGAAATGAGCAGTTCTTC. Amino acids: CASSYVFGQGRRNEQFF. The gene calls are TRBV6-2 or TRBV6-3 and TRBJ2-1, with 9 bases that match TRBD1. CDR3 length equals 17 residues. Looked up from germline, CDR1 is MNHEY and CDR2 is SVGEGT. The V and J ends lost 2 bases and 7 bases, in that order; junction bases with no gene match: 12.

CDR3 residues: CASSQDSLGLAPINYSYNEQFF. The DNA of the CDR3 is TGTGCCAGCAGCCAAGATTCCCTCGGACTAGCGCCGATAAATTACTCCTACAATGAGCAGTTCTTC. V and J are TRBV3-1 (or the pseudogene TRBV3-2) and TRBJ2-1, with 9 bases that match TRBD2. The CDR3 covers 22 residues. Germline loops: CDR1 LGHDT, CDR2 YNNKEL (reference sequence). V lost 0 bases and J lost 0; bases outside the gene matches: 18.

V and J are TRBV5-1 and TRBJ1-1; 7 nucleotides align to TRBD1. CDR3 length: 16 amino acids. Per germline, CDR1 SGHRS and CDR2 YFSETQ. The junction had 8 bases not matched to a gene; V was cut back by 3 bases and J by 0 bases. CDR3 sequence: CASSSRDRHMNTEAFF. DNA of the CDR3: TGCGCCAGCAGCTCCCGGGACAGACACATGAACACTGAAGCTTTCTTT. Complete variable domain (other parts from reference TRBV5-1 and TRBJ1-1): KAGVTQTPRYLIKTRGQQVTLSCSPISGHRSVSWYQQTPGQGLQFLFEYFSETQRNKGNFPGRFSGRQFSNSRSEMNVSTLELGDSALYLCASSSRDRHMNTEAFFGQGTRLTVV.

This clone showed up just once. This chain connects TRBV19 to TRBJ2-1; D perhaps matches TRBD2 (7 bases). Germline CDR1 LNHDA, CDR2 SQIVND (reference sequence). There are 14 residues in the CDR3. V lost 7 bases and J lost 10, with 20 bases in between. The DNA of the CDR3 is TGTGCCAGTAAGGGAGGGGGGGGCGTCGAGGAGCAGTTCTTC. This codes for CASKGGGGVEEQFF.

This clone occurred once. The chain combines TRBV19 with TRBJ2-1; 13 nucleotides align to TRBD2. Unmatched junction bases numbered 4, after V lost 5 bases and J lost 0 bases. CDR3 size: 17 residues. Germline-derived CDR1 and CDR2 are LNHDA and SQIVND (reference sequence). The CDR3 protein is CASSQRLAGGSYNEQFF. DNA of the CDR3: TGTGCCAGTAGTCAACGACTAGCGGGAGGCTCCTACAATGAGCAGTTCTTC.

This chain links TRBV24-1 with TRBJ2-5, with 7 positions matching TRBD2. This CDR3 comprises 15 residues. Germline V gene data show CDR1 as KGHDR and CDR2 as SFDVKD. V was pared by 2 bases and J by 5 bases, with 7 bases of the junction left unmatched. CDR3 sequence reads: CATSDSQGGVETQYF. The CDR3 DNA follows: TGTGCCACCAGTGATTCCCAGGGAGGGGTTGAGACCCAGTACTTC.

The chain employs TRBV27 and TRBJ1-1; possibly TRBD1 for D (6 bases). V lost 2 bases and J lost 5, with 12 bases in between. CDR1 and CDR2 from the germline V gene are MNHEY and SMNVEV (reference sequence). The CDR3 is made up of 14 amino acids. The CDR3 spells CASSLNRETTEAFF. The DNA for the CDR3 is TGTGCCAGCAGTTTAAACAGGGAAACGACTGAAGCTTTCTTT.

This clone was seen a single time. The V and J genes are TRBV30 and TRBJ2-7; D might be TRBD2 (6 bases). CDR3 length equals 13 residues. Looked up from germline, CDR1 is GTSNPN and CDR2 is SVGIG (reference sequence). Between the trimmed V and J ends, which lost 2 bases and 2 bases, there was a span of 10 bases. DNA for the CDR3: TGTGCCTGGAGTTCCTGGACTACCTACGAGCAGTACTTC. It translates to CAWSSWTTYEQYF.

The chain joins TRBV5-6 to TRBJ2-7; 8 nucleotides match TRBD1. The CDR3 covers 12 residues. Trimming removed 5 bases from V and 6 bases from J; junction bases left unmatched: 4. Germline assignment: CDR1 SGHDT and CDR2 YYEEEE. CDR3 sequence reads: CASSYRGFEQYV. The CDR3 DNA reads as TGTGCCAGCAGTTACAGGGGGTTCGAGCAGTACGTC.

V is TRBV2 and J is TRBJ1-1; no clear D gene. This CDR3 has 17 amino acids. CDR1 and CDR2 from the germline V gene are SNHLY and FYNNEI. V gave up 2 bases and J gave up 1 base, with 17 bases separating them. This CDR3 reads CASSERFLGGKNTEAFF. For the CDR3, the DNA is TGTGCCAGCAGTGAAAGATTTCTGGGCGGGAAGAACACTGAAGCTTTCTTT. Combining the CDR3 with reference TRBV2 and TRBJ1-1 gives the whole variable domain EPEVTQTPSHQVTQMGQEVILRCVPISNHLYFYWYRQILGQKVEFLVSFYNNEISEKSEIFDDQFSVERPDGSNFTLKIRSTKLEDSAMYFCASSERFLGGKNTEAFFGQGTRLTVV.

V is TRBV2 and J is TRBJ1-2, with D perhaps TRBD1 (5 bases). This CDR3 spans 14 amino acids. V lost 7 bases and J 5 bases, leaving 17 bases between the germline ends. Germline assignment: CDR1 SNHLY and CDR2 FYNNEI. The CDR3 sequence is CASTQGAGWYGYTF. The CDR3 coding sequence is TGTGCCAGCACCCAAGGGGCAGGCTGGTATGGCTACACCTTC.

This chain links TRBV4-3 with TRBJ1-1; D might be TRBD1 (5 bases). The germline V and J ends were trimmed by 4 bases and 5 bases, with 14 bases remaining between them. The germline gives CDR1 LGHNA, CDR2 YSLEER. The CDR3 consists of 14 residues. DNA of the CDR3: TGCGCCAGCAGCCGATATGGACCAGGGACTGAAGCTTTCTTT. Translating it yields CASSRYGPGTEAFF.

The V gene is TRBV14, the J gene TRBJ1-3; 7 nucleotides match TRBD1. V lost 1 base to trimming and J lost 2 bases; unmatched junction nucleotides: 2. The CDR3 is 15 residues long. CDR1 and CDR2 from the germline V gene are SGHDN and FVKESK. CDR3 amino acids: CASSQVGGPGNTIYF. The CDR3 DNA reads TGTGCCAGCAGCCAAGTAGGGGGCCCTGGAAACACCATATATTTT.

This clone showed up just a few times. The V call is TRBV24-1, the J call TRBJ2-2; D is uncertain. The CDR3 has 13 residues. V shed 8 bases and J shed 6 bases, with 12 bases lying between them. The V gene's germline CDR1 is KGHDR and CDR2 SFDVKD. The CDR3 loop reads CATNLDEAGELFF. The CDR3 nucleotides read TGTGCCACCAACCTAGACGAAGCCGGGGAGCTGTTTTTT.

This clone was observed once. The rearrangement joins TRBV20-1 to TRBJ2-5; D may be TRBD2 (5 bases). V was trimmed by 6 bases and J by 4 bases, leaving 6 bases between them. The CDR3 contains 10 residues. The germline gives CDR1 DFQATT, CDR2 SNEGSKA (reference sequence). CDR3 in amino acids: CSAGGETQYF. CDR3 DNA: TGCAGTGCCGGAGGAGAGACCCAGTACTTC.

The chain recombines TRBV9 with TRBJ1-5, with D possibly being TRBD1 (6 bases). V was trimmed by 1 base and J by 5 bases, leaving 13 bases between them. The CDR3 contains 15 residues. Germline V CDR1 and CDR2: SGDLS, YYNGEE. Here the CDR3 DNA reads TGTGCCAGCAGCGTACAGGGGTTGGTGGATCAGCCCCAGCATTTT. It is translated as CASSVQGLVDQPQHF.